Sequencing of this T cell receptor beta chain was carried out in a study of T cells after posttransplantation cyclophosphamide. The CDR3 covers 17 residues. Germline V gives CDR1 SGDLS, CDR2 YYNGEE. V shed 3 bases and J 2 bases; nucleotides not matched to a gene: 9. Profiled with immunoSEQ multiplex PCR; TCRdb holds only in-frame clones, not every one. This sample has approximately 10,000 clones and no singletons, with roughly 3.4% in the ten largest. This clone was seen only a few times. Its antigen is currently unknown. Treatment was busulfan-fludarabine conditioning, a marrow graft, and cyclophosphamide on days +3 and +4. Overall study results and limits: Donor-recipient repertoire similarity was low at 1-2 months, rising over year one.

The sequencing used PBMCs, collected less than 370 days after allogeneic stem cell transplant with posttransplant cyclophosphamide. The genes are TRBV9 and TRBJ2-5; 11 bases agree with TRBD1. This receptor was obtained from a male patient in his fifties or sixties who received an allogeneic stem cell transplant from a related donor and was CMV-positive. Some T cells may have come from the graft donor. The CDR3 spells CASSAPPGQGEQETQYF. CDR3 in DNA: TGTGCCAGCAGCGCCCCCCCGGGACAGGGGGAACAAGAGACCCAGTACTTC.